What follows is one TCR beta chain and its context. The germline CDR1 and CDR2 sequences are SGHKS and YYEKEE (reference sequence). V dropped 0 bases and J dropped 1; count of bases not matched to a gene: 1. This CDR3 has 16 residues. The data belong to a study of T-cell memory formation after mild COVID-19. Using its own MiXCR run on the 5' RACE reads, TCRdb lists one record per CDR3 protein. Among about 430,000 distinct CDR3 sequences listed, 20% to 25% were seen once. This chain joins TRBV5-5 and TRBJ1-5, with TRBD1 identical over 10 bases. Sequenced sample: PBMCs or a T cell subset sorted from them (not recorded which). The clonotype originates from an adult woman who had mild COVID-19 (a few samples of this study predate the infection). Cell type and time point are not known. The CDR3 reads CASSLGQGASNQPQHF. The CDR3 DNA reads TGTGCCAGCAGCTTGGGACAGGGGGCCAGCAATCAGCCCCAGCATTTT.